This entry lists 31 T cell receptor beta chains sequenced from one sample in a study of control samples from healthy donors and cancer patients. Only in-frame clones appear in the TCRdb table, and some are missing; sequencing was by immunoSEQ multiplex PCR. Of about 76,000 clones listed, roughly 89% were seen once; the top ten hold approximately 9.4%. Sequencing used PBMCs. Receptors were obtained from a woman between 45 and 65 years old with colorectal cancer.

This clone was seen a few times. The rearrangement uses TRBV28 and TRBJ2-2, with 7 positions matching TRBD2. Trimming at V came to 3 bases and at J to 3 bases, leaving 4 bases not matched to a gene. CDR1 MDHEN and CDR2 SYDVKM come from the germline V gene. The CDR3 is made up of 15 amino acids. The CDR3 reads CASSFRLADTGELFF. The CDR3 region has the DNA TGTGCCAGCAGTTTTAGGCTAGCGGACACCGGGGAGCTGTTTTTT.

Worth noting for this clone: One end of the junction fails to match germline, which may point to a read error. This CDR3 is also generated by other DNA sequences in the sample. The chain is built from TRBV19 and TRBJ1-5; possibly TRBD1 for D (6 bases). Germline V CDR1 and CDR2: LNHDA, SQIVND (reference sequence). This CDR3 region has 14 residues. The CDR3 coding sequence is TGTGCCAGTAGTATCGCAACAGGGAATCAACCCCAGCATTTT. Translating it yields CASSIATGNQPQHF.

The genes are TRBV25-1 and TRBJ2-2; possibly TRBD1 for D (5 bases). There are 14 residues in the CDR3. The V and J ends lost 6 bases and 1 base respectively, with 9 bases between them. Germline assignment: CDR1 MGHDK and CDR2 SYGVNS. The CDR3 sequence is CASRQEMNTGELFF. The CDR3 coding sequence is TGTGCCAGCAGACAGGAGATGAACACCGGGGAGCTGTTTTTT.

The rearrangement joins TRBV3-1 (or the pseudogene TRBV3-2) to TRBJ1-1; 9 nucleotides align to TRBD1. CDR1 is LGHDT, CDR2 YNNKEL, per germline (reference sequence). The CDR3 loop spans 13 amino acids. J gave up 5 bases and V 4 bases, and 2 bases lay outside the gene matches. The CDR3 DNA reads TGTGCCAGCAGCCTACAGGGGGCGACTGAAGCTTTCTTT. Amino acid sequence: CASSLQGATEAFF.

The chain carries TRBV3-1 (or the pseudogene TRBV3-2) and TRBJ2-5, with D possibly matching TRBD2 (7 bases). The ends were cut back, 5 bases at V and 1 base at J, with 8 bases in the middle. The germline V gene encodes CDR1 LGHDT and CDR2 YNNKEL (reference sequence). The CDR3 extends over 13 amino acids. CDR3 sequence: CASSGGAQETQYF. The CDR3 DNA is TGTGCCAGCAGCGGGGGGGCCCAAGAGACCCAGTACTTC.

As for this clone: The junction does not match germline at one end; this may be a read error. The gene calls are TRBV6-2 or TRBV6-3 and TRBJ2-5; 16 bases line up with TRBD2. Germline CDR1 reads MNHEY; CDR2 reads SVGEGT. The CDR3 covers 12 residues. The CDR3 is CASSQGLAGGDF. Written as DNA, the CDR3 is TGTGCCAGCAGCCAGGGACTAGCGGGGGGGGACTTC.

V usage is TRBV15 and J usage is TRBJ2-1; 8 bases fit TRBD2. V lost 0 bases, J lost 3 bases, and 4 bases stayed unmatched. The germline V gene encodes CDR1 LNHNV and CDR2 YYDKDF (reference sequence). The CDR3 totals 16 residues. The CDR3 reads CATSRDVAGYYNEQFF. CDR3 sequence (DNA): TGTGCCACCAGCAGAGATGTAGCGGGGTACTACAATGAGCAGTTCTTC. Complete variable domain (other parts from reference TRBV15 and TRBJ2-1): DAMVIQNPRYQVTQFGKPVTLSCSQTLNHNVMYWYQQKSSQAPKLLFHYYDKDFNNEADTPDNFQSRRPNTSFCFLDIRSPGLGDTAMYLCATSRDVAGYYNEQFFGPGTRLTVL.

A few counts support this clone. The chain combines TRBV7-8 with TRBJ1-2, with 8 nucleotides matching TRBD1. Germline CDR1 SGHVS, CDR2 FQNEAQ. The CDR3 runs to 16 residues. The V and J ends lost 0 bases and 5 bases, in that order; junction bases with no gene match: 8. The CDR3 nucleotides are TGTGCCAGCAGCTTAGCGGCACAGGGGGGATGGTATGGCTACACCTTC. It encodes CASSLAAQGGWYGYTF.

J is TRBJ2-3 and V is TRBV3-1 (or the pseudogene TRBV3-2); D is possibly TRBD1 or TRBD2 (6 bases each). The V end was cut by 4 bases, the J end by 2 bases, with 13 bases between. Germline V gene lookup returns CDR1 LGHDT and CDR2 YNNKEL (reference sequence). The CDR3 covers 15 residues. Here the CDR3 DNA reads TGTGCCAGCAGCCTCCACAGGGAGGACACAGATACGCAGTATTTT. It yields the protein CASSLHREDTDTQYF.

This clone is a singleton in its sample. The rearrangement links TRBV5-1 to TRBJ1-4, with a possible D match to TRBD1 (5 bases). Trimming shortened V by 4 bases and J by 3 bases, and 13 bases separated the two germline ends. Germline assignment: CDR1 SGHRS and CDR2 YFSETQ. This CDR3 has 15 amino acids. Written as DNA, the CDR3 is TGCGCCAGCAGCGGGGGGGTGACGGCTAATGAAAAACTGTTTTTT. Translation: CASSGGVTANEKLFF.

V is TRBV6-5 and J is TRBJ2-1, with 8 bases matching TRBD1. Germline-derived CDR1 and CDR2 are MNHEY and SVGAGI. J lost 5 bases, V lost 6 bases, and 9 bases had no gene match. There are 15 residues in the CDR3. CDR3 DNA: TGTGCCAGCAGGGATCAGGGGGCCGGGGACAATGAGCAGTTCTTC. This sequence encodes CASRDQGAGDNEQFF.

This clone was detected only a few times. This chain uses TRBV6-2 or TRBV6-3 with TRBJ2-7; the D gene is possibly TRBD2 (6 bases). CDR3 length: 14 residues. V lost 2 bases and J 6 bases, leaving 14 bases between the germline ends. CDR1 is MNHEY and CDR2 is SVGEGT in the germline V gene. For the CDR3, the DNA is TGTGCCAGCAGTTACGACGTGGAGGGGACCGAGCAGTACGTC. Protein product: CASSYDVEGTEQYV.

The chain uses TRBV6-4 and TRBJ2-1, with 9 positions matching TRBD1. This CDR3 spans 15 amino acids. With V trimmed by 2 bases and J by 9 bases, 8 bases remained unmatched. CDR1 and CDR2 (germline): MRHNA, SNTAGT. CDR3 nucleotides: TGTGCCAGCAGTGACCAGGGACAGGGTGAGGGTGAGCAGTTCTTC. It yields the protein CASSDQGQGEGEQFF.

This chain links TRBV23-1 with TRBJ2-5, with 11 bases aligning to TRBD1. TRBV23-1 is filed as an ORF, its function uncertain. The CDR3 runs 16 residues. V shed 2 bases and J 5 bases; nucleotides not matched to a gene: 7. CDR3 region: CASSQLHGTGGETQYF. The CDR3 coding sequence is TGCGCCAGCAGTCAACTTCACGGGACAGGGGGTGAGACCCAGTACTTC.

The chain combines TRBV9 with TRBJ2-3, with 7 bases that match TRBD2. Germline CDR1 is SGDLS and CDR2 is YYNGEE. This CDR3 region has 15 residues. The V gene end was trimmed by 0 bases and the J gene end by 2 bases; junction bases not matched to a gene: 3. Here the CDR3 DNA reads TGTGCCAGCAGCGTAGTGGGGGGGGACACAGATACGCAGTATTTT. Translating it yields CASSVVGGDTDTQYF.

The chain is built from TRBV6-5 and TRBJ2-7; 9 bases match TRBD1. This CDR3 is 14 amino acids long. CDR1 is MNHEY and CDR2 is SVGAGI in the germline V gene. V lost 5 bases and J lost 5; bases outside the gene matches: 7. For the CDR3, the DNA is TGTGCCAGCAGTCTTGGGACAGGGACCCACGAGCAGTACGTC. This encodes CASSLGTGTHEQYV.

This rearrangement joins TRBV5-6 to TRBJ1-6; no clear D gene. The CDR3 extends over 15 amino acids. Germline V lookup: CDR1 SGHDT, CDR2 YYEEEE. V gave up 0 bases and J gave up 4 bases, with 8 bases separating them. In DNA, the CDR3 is TGTGCCAGCAGCTTGGAGGAATATTATAATTCACCCCTCCACTTT. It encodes CASSLEEYYNSPLHF.

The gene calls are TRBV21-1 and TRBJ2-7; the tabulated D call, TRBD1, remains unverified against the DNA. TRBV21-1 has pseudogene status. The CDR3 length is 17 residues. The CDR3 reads CASSKSPPGQPTYEQYV. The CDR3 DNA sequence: TGTGCCAGCAGCAAATCCCCGCCGGGACAGCCAACCTACGAGCAGTACGTC.

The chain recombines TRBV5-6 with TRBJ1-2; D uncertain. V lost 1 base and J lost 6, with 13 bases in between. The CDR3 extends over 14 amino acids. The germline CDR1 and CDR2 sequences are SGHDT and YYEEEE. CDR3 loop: CASSLRVIVDGYTF. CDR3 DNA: TGTGCCAGCAGCTTGAGAGTGATCGTGGATGGCTACACCTTC.

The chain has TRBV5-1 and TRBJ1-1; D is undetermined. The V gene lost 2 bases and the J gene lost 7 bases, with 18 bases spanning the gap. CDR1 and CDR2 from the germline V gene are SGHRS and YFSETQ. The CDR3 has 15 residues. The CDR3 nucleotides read TGCGCCAGCAGCTTAAACTGGGTTTCGGGGAATGAAGCTTTCTTT. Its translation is CASSLNWVSGNEAFF.

The CDR3 spells CASSQENWRSGRSANEQFF. The CDR3 bases are TGTGCCAGCAGCCAAGAAAATTGGCGTTCTGGCCGTTCCGCCAATGAGCAGTTCTTC. The chain has TRBV4-2 and TRBJ2-1; D not resolved. The CDR3 totals 19 residues. Germline V gene data show CDR1 as LGHNA and CDR2 as YNFKEQ. Trimming removed 0 bases at V and 6 bases at J, with 24 bases between.

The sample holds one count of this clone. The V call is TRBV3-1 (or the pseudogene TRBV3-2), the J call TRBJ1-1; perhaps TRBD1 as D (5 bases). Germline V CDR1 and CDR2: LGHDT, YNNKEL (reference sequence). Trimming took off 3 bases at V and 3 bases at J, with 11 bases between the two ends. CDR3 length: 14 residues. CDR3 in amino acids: CASSQRQGHTEAFF. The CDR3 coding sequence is TGTGCCAGCAGCCAGAGGCAGGGCCACACTGAAGCTTTCTTT.

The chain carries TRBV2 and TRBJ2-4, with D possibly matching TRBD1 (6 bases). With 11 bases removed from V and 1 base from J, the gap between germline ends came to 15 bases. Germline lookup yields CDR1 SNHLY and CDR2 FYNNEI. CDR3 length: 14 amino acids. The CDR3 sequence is CASQTRGAKNIQYF. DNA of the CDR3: TGTGCCTCTCAGACAAGGGGGGCCAAAAACATTCAGTACTTC.

CDR3 coding DNA: TGTGCCAGCAGCCGGGACTCTAATGAAAAACTGTTTTTT. Translated: CASSRDSNEKLFF. The chain recombines TRBV6-4 with TRBJ1-4; D may be TRBD1 (5 bases). The CDR3 consists of 13 residues. From germline, CDR1 is MRHNA and CDR2 SNTAGT. V was pared by 6 bases and J by 3 bases, with 8 bases between.

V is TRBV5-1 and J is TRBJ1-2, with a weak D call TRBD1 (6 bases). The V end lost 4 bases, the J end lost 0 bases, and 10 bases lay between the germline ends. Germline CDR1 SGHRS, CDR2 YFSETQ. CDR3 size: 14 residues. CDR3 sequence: CASSLAGANYGYTF. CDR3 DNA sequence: TGCGCCAGCAGCCTGGCAGGGGCTAACTATGGCTACACCTTC.

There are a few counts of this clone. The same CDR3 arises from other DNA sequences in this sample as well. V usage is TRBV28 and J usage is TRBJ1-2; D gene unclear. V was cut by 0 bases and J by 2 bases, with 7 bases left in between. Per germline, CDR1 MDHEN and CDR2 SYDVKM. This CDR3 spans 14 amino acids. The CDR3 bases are TGTGCCAGCAGTTTATGGGGTGGGAACTATGGCTACACCTTC. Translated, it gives CASSLWGGNYGYTF.

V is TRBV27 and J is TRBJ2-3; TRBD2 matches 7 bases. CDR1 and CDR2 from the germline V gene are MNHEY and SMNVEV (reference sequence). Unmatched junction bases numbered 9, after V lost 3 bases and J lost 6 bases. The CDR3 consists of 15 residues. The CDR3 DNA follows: TGTGCCAGCAGTTTTGGGAGCGGGAAAGGGGATACGCAGTATTTT. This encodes CASSFGSGKGDTQYF.

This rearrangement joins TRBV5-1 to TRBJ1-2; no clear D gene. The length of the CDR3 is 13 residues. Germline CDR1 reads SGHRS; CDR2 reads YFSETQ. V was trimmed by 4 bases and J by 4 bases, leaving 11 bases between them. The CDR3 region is CASSGLTSYGYTF. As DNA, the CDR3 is TGCGCCAGCAGCGGTCTAACCTCCTATGGCTACACCTTC.

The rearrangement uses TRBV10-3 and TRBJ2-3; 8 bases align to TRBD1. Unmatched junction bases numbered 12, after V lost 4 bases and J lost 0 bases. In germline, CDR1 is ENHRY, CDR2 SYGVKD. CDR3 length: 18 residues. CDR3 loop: CAISAPGQGTLSTDTQYF. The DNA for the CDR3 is TGTGCCATCAGTGCCCCCGGACAGGGTACGTTGAGCACAGATACGCAGTATTTT.

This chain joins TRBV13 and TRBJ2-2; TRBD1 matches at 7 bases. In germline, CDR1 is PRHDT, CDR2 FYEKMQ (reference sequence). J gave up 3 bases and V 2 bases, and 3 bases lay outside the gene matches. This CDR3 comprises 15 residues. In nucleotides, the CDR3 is TGTGCCAGCAGCTTATGGACAGGATACACCGGGGAGCTGTTTTTT. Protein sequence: CASSLWTGYTGELFF.

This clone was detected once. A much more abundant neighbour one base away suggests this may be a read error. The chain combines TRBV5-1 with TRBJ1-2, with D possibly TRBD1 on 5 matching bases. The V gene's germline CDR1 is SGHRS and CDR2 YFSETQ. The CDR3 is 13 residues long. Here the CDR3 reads CARSWGGGDGYTF. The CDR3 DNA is TGCGCCCGCAGCTGGGGCGGGGGGGATGGCTACACCTTC. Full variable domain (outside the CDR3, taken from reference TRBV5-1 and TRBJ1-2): KAGVTQTPRYLIKTRGQQVTLSCSPISGHRSVSWYQQTPGQGLQFLFEYFSETQRNKGNFPGRFSGRQFSNSRSEMNVSTLELGDSALYLCARSWGGGDGYTFGSGTRLTVV.